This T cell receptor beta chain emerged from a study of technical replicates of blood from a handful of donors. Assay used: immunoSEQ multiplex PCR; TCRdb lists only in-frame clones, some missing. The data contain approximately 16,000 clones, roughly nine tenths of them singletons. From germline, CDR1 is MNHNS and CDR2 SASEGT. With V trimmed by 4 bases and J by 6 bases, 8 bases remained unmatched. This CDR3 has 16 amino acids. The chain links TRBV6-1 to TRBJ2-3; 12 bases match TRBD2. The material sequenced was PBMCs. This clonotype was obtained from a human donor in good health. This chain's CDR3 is CASSALLAGGFDTQYF. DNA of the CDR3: TGTGCCAGCAGTGCATTACTAGCGGGAGGTTTTGATACGCAGTATTTT.